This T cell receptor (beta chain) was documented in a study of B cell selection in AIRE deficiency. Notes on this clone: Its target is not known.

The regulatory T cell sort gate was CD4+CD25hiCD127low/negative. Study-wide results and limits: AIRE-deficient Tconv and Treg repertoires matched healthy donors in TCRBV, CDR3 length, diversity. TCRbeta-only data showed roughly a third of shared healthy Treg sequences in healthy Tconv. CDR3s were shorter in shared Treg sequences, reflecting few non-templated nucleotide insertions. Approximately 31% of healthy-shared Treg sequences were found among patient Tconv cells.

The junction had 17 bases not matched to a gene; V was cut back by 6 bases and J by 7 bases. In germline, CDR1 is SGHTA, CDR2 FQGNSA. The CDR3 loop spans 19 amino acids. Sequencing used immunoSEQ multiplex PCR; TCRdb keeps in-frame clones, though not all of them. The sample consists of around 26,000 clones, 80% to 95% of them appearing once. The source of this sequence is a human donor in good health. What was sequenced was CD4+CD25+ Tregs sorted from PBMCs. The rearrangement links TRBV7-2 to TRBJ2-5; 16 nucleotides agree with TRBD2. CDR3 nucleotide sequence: TGTGCCAGCAGTCCCTCCCGCGGGACTAGCGGGGGGGCCCGGCGGACCCAGTACTTC. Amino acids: CASSPSRGTSGGARRTQYF.